The T cell receptor beta chain described here comes from a study of identifying expanded T cells in peripheral blood. Findings and caveats of the study: Across healthy donors, higher total template counts meant significantly greater roughly 2-week count variance. Differentially abundant clones: about 1.2 between replicates, 16.4 at approximately two weeks, approximately 18 at four.

Libraries were prepared by immunoSEQ multiplex PCR; TCRdb keeps only in-frame clonotypes and omits some of them. The profile shows about 52,000 clones, 65% to 90% of them singletons. Remarks on this clone: Its antigen is as yet unknown.

V lost 0 bases to trimming and J lost 9 bases, with 12 bases between them. In germline, CDR1 is MGHRA, CDR2 YSYEKL. CDR3 length: 13 residues. The material sequenced was blood. This chain joins TRBV4-1 and TRBJ2-7, with D unresolved. The sequence was obtained from a person aged 18 to 70 in good health. The CDR3 sequence is CASSQEGRVMQYF. The CDR3, as DNA: TGCGCCAGCAGCCAAGAGGGCCGGGTGATGCAGTACTTC.